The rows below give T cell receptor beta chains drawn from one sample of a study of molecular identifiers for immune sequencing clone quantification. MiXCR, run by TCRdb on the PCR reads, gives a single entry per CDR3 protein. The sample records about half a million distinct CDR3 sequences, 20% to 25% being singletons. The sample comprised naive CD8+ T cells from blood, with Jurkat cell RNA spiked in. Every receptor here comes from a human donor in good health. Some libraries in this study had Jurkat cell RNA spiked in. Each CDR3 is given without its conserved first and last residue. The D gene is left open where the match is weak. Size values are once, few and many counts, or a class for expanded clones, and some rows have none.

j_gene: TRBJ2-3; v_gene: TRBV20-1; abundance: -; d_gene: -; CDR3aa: SAQQYVLAERSTDTQY
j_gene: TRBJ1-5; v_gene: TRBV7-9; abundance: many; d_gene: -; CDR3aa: ASSYMGPGSNQPQH
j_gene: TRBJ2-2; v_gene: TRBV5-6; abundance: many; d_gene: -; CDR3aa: ASSWGAPGELF
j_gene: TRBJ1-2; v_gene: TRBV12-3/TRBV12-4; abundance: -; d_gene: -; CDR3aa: ASSPRGQNPNYGYT
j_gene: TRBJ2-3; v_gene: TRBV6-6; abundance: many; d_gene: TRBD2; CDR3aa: ASSPGTSSGNTQY
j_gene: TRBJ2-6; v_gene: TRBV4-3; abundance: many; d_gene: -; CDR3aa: ASSPFSSGANVLT
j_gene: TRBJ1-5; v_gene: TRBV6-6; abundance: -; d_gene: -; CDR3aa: ASSYPGALDNQPQH
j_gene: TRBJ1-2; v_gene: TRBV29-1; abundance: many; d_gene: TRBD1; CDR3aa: SVEDIFGQGAKANYGYT
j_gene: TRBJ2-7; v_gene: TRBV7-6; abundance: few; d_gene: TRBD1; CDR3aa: ASSLGGQATYEQY
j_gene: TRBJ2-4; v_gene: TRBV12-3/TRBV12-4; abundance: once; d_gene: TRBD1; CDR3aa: VSRAGTGGDIQY
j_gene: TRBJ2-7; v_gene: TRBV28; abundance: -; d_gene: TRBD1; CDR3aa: ASKIIGQAYEQY
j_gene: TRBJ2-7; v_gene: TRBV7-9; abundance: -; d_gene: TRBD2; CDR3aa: ASSLELAGVYEQY
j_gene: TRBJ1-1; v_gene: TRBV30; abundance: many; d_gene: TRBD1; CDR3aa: AWSVYRGLNTEAF
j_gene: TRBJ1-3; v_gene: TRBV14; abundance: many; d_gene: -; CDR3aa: ASSQEFPLVGNTIY
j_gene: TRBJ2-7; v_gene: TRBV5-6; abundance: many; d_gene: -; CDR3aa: ASSRAGTAYEQY
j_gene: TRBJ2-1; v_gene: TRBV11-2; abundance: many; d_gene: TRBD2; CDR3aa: ASSPTPAGEF
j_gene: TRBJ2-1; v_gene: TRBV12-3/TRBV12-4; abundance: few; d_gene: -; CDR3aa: ASSLSTTGGEQF
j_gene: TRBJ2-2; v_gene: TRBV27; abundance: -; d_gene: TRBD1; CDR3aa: ASSYIQGPYTGELF
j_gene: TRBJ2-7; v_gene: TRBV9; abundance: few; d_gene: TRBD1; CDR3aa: ASSVRTGVLYEQY
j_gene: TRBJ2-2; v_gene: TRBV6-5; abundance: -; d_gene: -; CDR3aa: ASSYRGPATGELF
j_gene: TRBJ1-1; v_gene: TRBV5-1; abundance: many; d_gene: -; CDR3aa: ASSQTQGLNTEAF
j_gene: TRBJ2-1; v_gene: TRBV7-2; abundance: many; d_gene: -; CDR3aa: ASSSNLLRQF
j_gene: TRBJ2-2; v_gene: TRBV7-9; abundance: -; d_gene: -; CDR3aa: ASGPTMGTGELF
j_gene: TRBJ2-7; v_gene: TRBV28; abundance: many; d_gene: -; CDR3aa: ASSLGGISEQY
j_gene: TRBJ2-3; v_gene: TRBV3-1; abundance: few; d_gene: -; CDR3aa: ASSPRAGSSQDTQY
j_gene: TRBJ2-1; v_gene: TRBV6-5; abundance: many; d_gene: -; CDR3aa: ATRSGYNEQF
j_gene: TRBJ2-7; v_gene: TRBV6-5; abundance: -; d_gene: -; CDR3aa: ASRRGSNEQY
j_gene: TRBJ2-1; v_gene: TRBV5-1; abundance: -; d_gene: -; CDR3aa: ASSLEVGGLAYNEQF
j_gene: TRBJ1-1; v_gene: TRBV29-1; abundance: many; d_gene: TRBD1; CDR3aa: SVGEGQGAKTEAF
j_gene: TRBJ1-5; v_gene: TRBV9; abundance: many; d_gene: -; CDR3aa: ASSDRYSNQPQH
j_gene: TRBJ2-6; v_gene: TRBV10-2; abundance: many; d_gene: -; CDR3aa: ASSGRQNSGANVLT